This T cell receptor beta chain was identified in a study of radiotherapy plus CTLA-4 blockade in lung cancer. Repertoires were generated with immunoSEQ multiplex PCR, while TCRdb's copy carries only in-frame clones and drops some. The sample lists about 54,000 clones, around 80% occurring once. Chemo-refractory metastatic non-small-cell lung cancer patients underwent focal radiation alongside CTLA-4 blockade with ipilimumab. This CDR3 contains 13 residues. Trimming cost V 5 bases and J 3 bases; bases outside gene matches: 3. Germline V gives CDR1 MNHNS, CDR2 SASEGT. The receptor's source is a human donor with non-small cell lung cancer who had a partial response to radiotherapy plus ipilimumab. V gene TRBV6-1 combines with J gene TRBJ1-2, with TRBD1 matching over 7 bases. The sample was peripheral blood, taken from a patient treated with radiotherapy plus ipilimumab. CDR3 bases: TGTGCCAGCAGTATTGACAGGGACTATGGCTACACCTTC. Residues: CASSIDRDYGYTF.